The 4 T cell receptor beta chains below were found in one sample sequenced in a study of cytomegalovirus exposure and HLA in healthy donors. The PCR was carried out with 60 Vbeta primers and 13 Jbeta primers. Sequenced by immunoSEQ multiplex PCR; TCRdb stores in-frame clones only, minus some. Of over 95,000 clones listed, roughly 80% are singletons. Sequencing input: PBMCs. The receptors were gathered from a female donor in good health and CMV-seronegative.

The chain combines TRBV28 with TRBJ2-7; weak D call: TRBD2 (6 bases). CDR1 is MDHEN and CDR2 is SYDVKM in the germline V gene. Trimming took 5 bases from V and 3 from J, leaving 23 bases between them. The CDR3 loop spans 17 amino acids. The CDR3 bases are TGTGCCAGCAGTGGTCGAACCGCGCGGGATTCGAACTACGAGCAGTACTTC. Its translation: CASSGRTARDSNYEQYF. Based on the CDR3 plus reference TRBV28 and TRBJ2-7, the full variable domain is DVKVTQSSRYLVKRTGEKVFLECVQDMDHENMFWYRQDPGLGLRLIYFSYDVKMKEKGDIPEGYSVSREKKERFSLILESASTNQTSMYLCASSGRTARDSNYEQYFGPGTRLTVT.

Details on this clone: Other DNA sequences in the same sample also yield this CDR3. The J gene is TRBJ1-2, the V gene TRBV18, with TRBD1 matching over 7 bases. Per the germline V gene, CDR1 is KGHSH and CDR2 is LQKENI. This CDR3 spans 13 amino acids. The trim removed 3 bases at V and 2 bases at J, leaving 0 bases unmatched. CDR3 in DNA: TGTGCCAGCTCACCGGGACAGAACTATGGCTACACCTTC. Residues: CASSPGQNYGYTF. The variable domain in full, with the rest retrieved from reference TRBV18 and TRBJ1-2, is NAGVMQNPRHLVRRRGQEARLRCSPMKGHSHVYWYRQLPEEGLKFMVYLQKENIIDESGMPKERFSAEFPKEGPSILRIQQVVRGDSAAYFCASSPGQNYGYTFGSGTRLTVV.

V usage is TRBV28 and J usage is TRBJ2-1; TRBD1 matches at 7 bases. The V gene end was trimmed by 6 bases and the J gene end by 1 base; junction bases not matched to a gene: 6. Looked up from germline, CDR1 is MDHEN and CDR2 is SYDVKM. The CDR3 consists of 15 residues. The CDR3: CASSRGGSSYNEQFF. CDR3 DNA: TGTGCCAGCAGCCGAGGGGGCAGTTCCTACAATGAGCAGTTCTTC. Supplemented by reference TRBV28 and TRBJ2-1, the full variable domain reads DVKVTQSSRYLVKRTGEKVFLECVQDMDHENMFWYRQDPGLGLRLIYFSYDVKMKEKGDIPEGYSVSREKKERFSLILESASTNQTSMYLCASSRGGSSYNEQFFGPGTRLTVL.

The chain is built from TRBV10-1 and TRBJ2-1; D is perhaps TRBD2 (6 bases). The CDR3 is 14 residues long. Germline V CDR1 and CDR2: WNHNN, SYGVQD (reference sequence). The ends were cut back, 6 bases at V and 7 bases at J, with 16 bases in the middle. In DNA, the CDR3 is TGCGCCAGCAGCGCGGAGTTCGCGGGGAATGAGCAGTTCTTC. This gives the protein CASSAEFAGNEQFF.